The source of this TCR beta chain is a study of beta chain features in type 1 diabetes. Broader study findings: For Type 1 diabetes patients, all four CD4+ subsets carried TCRB CDR3s that were moderately but significantly shorter.

Sequencing targeted expressed TCRB transcripts, as all isolated RNA had been reverse transcribed. Clones were sequenced by immunoSEQ multiplex PCR, and TCRdb holds only the in-frame ones, with some missing. The sample holds around 310,000 clones, around an eighth seen once. A remark on this clone: Its antigen is not known.

Sequencing was performed on naive CD4+ T cells from blood. The receptor's source is a woman between 18 and 30 years old with type 1 diabetes.

Written as DNA, the CDR3 is TGTGCCAGCTCACCACAGCGGGAAGAATACAATGAGCAGTTCTTC. Translating it yields CASSPQREEYNEQFF. This sequence joins TRBV18 and TRBJ2-1, with 7 bases lining up with TRBD2. From germline, CDR1 is KGHSH and CDR2 LQKENI. V lost 1 base and J lost 4; bases outside the gene matches: 4. The CDR3 covers 15 residues.